These 15 T cell receptor beta chains came from one sample sequenced in a study of shared clonotypes between healthy human individuals (dated by TCRdb to about 2020). CD8 naive samples were obtained by positive selection for CCR7 among CD45RO-negative cells, yielding a CD45RA+CCR7+ population from which TemRA cells were excluded. Libraries were constructed by the immunoSEQ multiplex PCR assay. TCRdb carries this immuneACCESS record with in-frame sequences only. Its versions omit some clonotypes, under half of them owing to an unresolved V gene in the studies checked, with the rest unexplained. The sample table records 1.5 million to 2.5 million clones; approximately 94% of these occur just once. The ten most abundant clones make up 0.95% to 1.5% of the sample. The sequencing input was naive CD8+ T cells sorted from blood. The sample's cell subset or site label is to be understood as: CD45RA+CCR7+. The receptors here all came from a young man in good health.

This chain joins TRBV28 and TRBJ2-7; 11 nucleotides agree with TRBD1. Germline CDR1 MDHEN, CDR2 SYDVKM. V was clipped by 6 bases and J by 2 bases; unmatched bases: 3. CDR3 length: 14 amino acids. The CDR3, as DNA: TGTGCCAGCAGGAGGGACAGGGGGACCTACGAGCAGTACTTC. Translated, it gives CASRRDRGTYEQYF.

J is TRBJ2-1 and V is TRBV10-1; D tentatively reads TRBD1 or TRBD2 (5 bases each). The CDR3 loop spans 14 amino acids. Trimming took off 5 bases at V and 7 bases at J, with 15 bases between the two ends. In germline, CDR1 is WNHNN, CDR2 SYGVQD (reference sequence). The CDR3 here is CASSPVGEWNEQFF. CDR3 in DNA: TGCGCCAGCAGTCCGGTGGGGGAGTGGAATGAGCAGTTCTTC.

The chain links TRBV6-5 to TRBJ2-1; no clear D. Germline values: CDR1 MNHEY, CDR2 SVGAGI. The V and J ends lost 1 base and 6 bases respectively, with 10 bases between them. CDR3 length: 14 amino acids. CDR3 nucleotides: TGTGCCAGCAGTTACTTTGGGGTAGGCAATGAGCAGTTCTTC. Translating gives CASSYFGVGNEQFF.

About this clone itself: Other DNA variants within this sample encode the same CDR3. J is TRBJ2-1 and V is TRBV11-2; unclear D gene. CDR3 length equals 14 residues. Germline CDR1 is SGHAT and CDR2 is FQNNGV. V gave up 1 base and J gave up 4 bases, with 8 bases separating them. CDR3 coding DNA: TGTGCCAGCAGCTTAGTAGGCAGTTACAATGAGCAGTTCTTC. It yields the protein CASSLVGSYNEQFF.

This sequence joins TRBV6-1 and TRBJ2-1; 8 nucleotides match TRBD2. CDR3 length: 14 amino acids. Germline V CDR1 and CDR2: MNHNS, SASEGT. V shed 7 bases, J shed 3 bases, and the junction held 5 bases outside the gene matches. CDR3 region: CASTPGGSYNEQFF. The CDR3 coding sequence is TGTGCCAGCACTCCGGGGGGGAGCTACAATGAGCAGTTCTTC.

This clone was observed a single time. The genes are TRBV4-1 and TRBJ2-7; 8 bases are shared with TRBD1. This CDR3 has 16 residues. V shed 3 bases, J shed 4 bases, and the junction held 11 bases outside the gene matches. Germline values: CDR1 MGHRA, CDR2 YSYEKL. The CDR3 region is CASSQQKQGERYEQYF. The CDR3 bases are TGCGCCAGCAGCCAGCAAAAACAGGGGGAACGGTACGAGCAGTACTTC.

The chain couples TRBV10-3 to TRBJ2-3; D ambiguous. The CDR3 has 15 amino acids. The germline V gene has CDR1 ENHRY and CDR2 SYGVKD. V lost 2 bases, J lost 0 bases, and 9 bases lay in between. CDR3 in DNA: TGTGCCATCAGTGAGACGGACGCTAGCACAGATACGCAGTATTTT. Its translation: CAISETDASTDTQYF.

The chain combines TRBV6-5 with TRBJ2-1; no clear D. The V gene's germline CDR1 is MNHEY and CDR2 SVGAGI. This CDR3 region has 14 residues. Trimming removed 4 bases at V and 7 bases at J, with 14 bases between. The CDR3 region is CASSSSYPGNEQFF. Written as DNA, the CDR3 is TGTGCCAGCAGTTCCTCGTACCCCGGGAATGAGCAGTTCTTC.

The chain carries TRBV5-6 and TRBJ2-1, with D maybe TRBD1 (6 bases). Between the trimmed V and J ends, which lost 4 bases and 8 bases, there was a span of 13 bases. Germline-derived CDR1 and CDR2 are SGHDT and YYEEEE. The CDR3 runs to 13 residues. As DNA, the CDR3 is TGTGCCAGCAGCAAGCAGGACAGCTATGAGCAGTTCTTC. It yields the protein CASSKQDSYEQFF.

To note about this clone: Other DNA sequences in the sample encode the same CDR3. The V and J genes are TRBV4-3 and TRBJ1-1, with TRBD1 matching over 8 bases. Germline loops: CDR1 LGHNA, CDR2 YSLEER. With V trimmed by 3 bases and J by 1 base, 1 base remained unmatched. The CDR3 has 14 amino acids. The CDR3 protein is CASSQTGENTEAFF. The CDR3 coding sequence is TGCGCCAGCAGCCAGACAGGGGAGAACACTGAAGCTTTCTTT.

The count of this clone is one. The chain joins TRBV5-4 to TRBJ1-4; TRBD1 matches at 7 bases. Germline CDR1 reads SGHNT; CDR2 reads YYREEE (reference sequence). With V trimmed by 3 bases and J by 7 bases, 9 bases remained unmatched. This CDR3 has 15 amino acids. The CDR3 sequence: CASSSTGEGVEKLFF. CDR3 bases: TGTGCCAGCAGCTCCACAGGGGAGGGTGTTGAAAAACTGTTTTTT.

The chain recombines TRBV7-9 with TRBJ2-5; TRBD2 matches at 8 bases. The CDR3 has 17 residues. The germline V gene encodes CDR1 SEHNR and CDR2 FQNEAQ (reference sequence). The V and J ends lost 0 bases and 9 bases, in that order; junction bases with no gene match: 15. This CDR3 is CASSLAFAGGRWEAQYF. CDR3 in DNA: TGTGCCAGCAGCTTAGCTTTTGCGGGAGGAAGGTGGGAGGCCCAGTACTTC.

The rearrangement links TRBV6-5 to TRBJ2-3; D is possibly TRBD2 (5 bases). Trimming shortened V by 0 bases and J by 2 bases, and 6 bases separated the two germline ends. The CDR3 runs to 14 residues. Germline values: CDR1 MNHEY, CDR2 SVGAGI. CDR3 sequence reads: CASSYSTTTDTQYF. Here the CDR3 DNA reads TGTGCCAGCAGTTACTCGACTACCACAGATACGCAGTATTTT.

In DNA form, the CDR3 reads TGTGCCAGCAGCCAGCAGCGGGGTCTAGATACGCAGTATTTT. It encodes CASSQQRGLDTQYF. This chain links TRBV13 with TRBJ2-3; 7 bases line up with TRBD2. Losses at the gene ends were 5 bases for V and 5 bases for J; bases not matched to a gene: 7. Germline-derived CDR1 and CDR2 are PRHDT and FYEKMQ (reference sequence). The CDR3 runs to 14 residues.

This chain connects TRBV4-1 to TRBJ2-7; 7 bases fit TRBD1. J gave up 3 bases and V 2 bases, and 7 bases lay outside the gene matches. The germline V gene encodes CDR1 MGHRA and CDR2 YSYEKL. The CDR3 length is 15 residues. The CDR3 sequence: CASSQSPGQFYEQYF. The CDR3 nucleotides are TGCGCCAGCAGCCAATCACCGGGACAGTTCTACGAGCAGTACTTC.